This TCR beta chain was obtained from a study of vaccination and CD4 T cells after COVID-19 (dated by TCRdb to the early 2020s). Background on the whole study: Every convalescent patient had a positive nasal swab PCR test for SARS-CoV-2, with mild disease in about 9 patients and severe disease in one. Post-vaccine blood samples were obtained a median of about 70 days after the second vaccine dose, with a range of about 13 to 250 days. Participants received two doses of either the Pfizer-BioNTech BNT162b2 vaccine (n=8) or the Moderna mRNA-1273 vaccine (n=2). The spike-specific CD4+ TCR repertoire was compared before and after mRNA vaccination in over nine COVID-19 convalescent patients and several infection-naive healthy vaccine recipients. The convalescent cohort included six males and four females, with two Hispanic individuals, seven Caucasians, two Asians and one multiracial person. Post-COVID blood samples were collected from convalescent patients a median of approximately 93 days after diagnosis, with a range of about 30 to 161 days. General study outcomes and caveats: The study included relatively few convalescent patients and did not analyze early timepoints after natural infection. Although the median number of SARS-CoV-2-reactive clonotypes went up from 20 to 25 after infection to some 37 after vaccination, the increase was not significant. Among convalescent patients, a median roughly 90% of the SARS-CoV-2-reactive clones seen after vaccination appeared only after vaccination, which suggests priming specific to the vaccine. Of the vaccine-specific clones in convalescent patients, 304 of 307, or nearly all, reacted only to SARS-CoV-2 spike and did not cross-react with common cold coronaviruses.

Note on this clonotype: The target of this receptor is not known. Base qualities are not at hand, and no much larger clone is one base apart.

Libraries were prepared through PCR. This sample was sequenced with an Illumina iSeq 100. In the source study's methods: Non-productive sequences were removed, and CDR3s that did not start with C, did not end with F or W, or were shorter than 7 amino acids were discarded. Using R version 3.6.1, CDR3 homology was evaluated through Levenshtein distances (stringdist) along with unrooted phylogenetic trees (ape). The public sequencing data were trimmed at Q25 with fastp and processed into clonotypes with MiXCR by TCRdb, which kept only in-frame beta chains. One record per CDR3 amino acid sequence lists the most common genes and DNA. TCRdb assigned the V and J calls; the authors' analysis was not used. This sample has about 20,000 distinct CDR3 sequences in its table, and less than 65% of those were observed once. The ten biggest clones cover about 1.1% of the sample. Positive SARS-CoV-2 PCR tests in the convalescent patients dated from March to December 2020, before Alpha, Beta and Delta variants emerged in the United States. Ficoll-Paque Plus gradient centrifugation was used to isolate PBMCs from whole blood, and the isolated PBMCs were then either used fresh or cryopreserved at -140C.

The sequence came from a human donor who had recovered from COVID-19. Sample: CD4+ T cells from blood, taken after SARS-CoV-2 vaccination.

CDR3 loop: CATSDLAGERTGELFF. Read as DNA, the sequence is TGTGCCACCAGTGACCTAGCGGGAGAACGTACCGGGGAGCTGTTTTTT. The chain uses TRBV24-1 and TRBJ2-2; 10 junctional bases match TRBD2. Inclusive of the bounding cysteine and phenylalanine, the CDR3 is 16 residues long. Solely the CDR3 DNA is kept, with 48 bases framed from the first base. CDR1 and CDR2, per the germline V gene, are KGHDR and SFDVKD. Trimming leaves V shorter by 4 bases and J shorter by 5 bases, with the junction holding 6 bases beyond the gene matches.